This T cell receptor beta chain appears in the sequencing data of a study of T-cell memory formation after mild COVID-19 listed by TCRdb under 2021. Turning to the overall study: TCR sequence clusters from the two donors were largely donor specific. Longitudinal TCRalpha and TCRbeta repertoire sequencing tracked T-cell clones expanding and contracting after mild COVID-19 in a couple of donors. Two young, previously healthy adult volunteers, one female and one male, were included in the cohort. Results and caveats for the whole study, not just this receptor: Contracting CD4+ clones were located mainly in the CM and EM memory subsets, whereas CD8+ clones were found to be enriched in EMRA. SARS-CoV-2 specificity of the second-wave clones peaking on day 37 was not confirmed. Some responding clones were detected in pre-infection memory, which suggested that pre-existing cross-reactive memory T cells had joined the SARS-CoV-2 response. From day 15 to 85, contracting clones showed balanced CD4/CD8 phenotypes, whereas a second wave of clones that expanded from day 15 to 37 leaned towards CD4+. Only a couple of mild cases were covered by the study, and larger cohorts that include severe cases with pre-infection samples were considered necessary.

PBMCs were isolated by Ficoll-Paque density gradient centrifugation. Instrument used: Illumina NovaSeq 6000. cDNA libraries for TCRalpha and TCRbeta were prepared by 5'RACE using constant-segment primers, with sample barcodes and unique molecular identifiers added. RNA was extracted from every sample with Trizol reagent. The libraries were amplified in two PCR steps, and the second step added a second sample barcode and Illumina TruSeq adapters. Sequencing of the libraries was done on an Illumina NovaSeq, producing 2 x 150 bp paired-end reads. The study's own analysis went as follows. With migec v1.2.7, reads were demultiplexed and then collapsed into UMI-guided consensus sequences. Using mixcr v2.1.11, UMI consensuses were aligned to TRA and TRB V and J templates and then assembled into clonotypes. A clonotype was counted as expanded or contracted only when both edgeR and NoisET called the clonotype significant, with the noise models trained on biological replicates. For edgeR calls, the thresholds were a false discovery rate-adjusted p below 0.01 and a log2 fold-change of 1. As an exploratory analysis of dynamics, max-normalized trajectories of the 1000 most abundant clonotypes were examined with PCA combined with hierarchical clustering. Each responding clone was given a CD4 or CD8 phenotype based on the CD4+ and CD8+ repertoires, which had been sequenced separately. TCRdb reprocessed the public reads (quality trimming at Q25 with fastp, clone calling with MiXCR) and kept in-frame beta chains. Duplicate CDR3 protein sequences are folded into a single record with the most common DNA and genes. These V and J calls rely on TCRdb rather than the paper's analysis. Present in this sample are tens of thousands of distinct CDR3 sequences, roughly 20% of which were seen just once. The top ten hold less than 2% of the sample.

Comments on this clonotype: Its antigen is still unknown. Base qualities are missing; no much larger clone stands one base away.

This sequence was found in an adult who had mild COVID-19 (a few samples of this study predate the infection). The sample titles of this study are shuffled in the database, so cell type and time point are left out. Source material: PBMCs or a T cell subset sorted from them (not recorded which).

The DNA sequence is as follows: TGTGCCAGCAGCTTGAAGCCCGATCCTAACTACGAGCAGTACTTC. Its translation reads: CASSLKPDPNYEQYF. The rearrangement joined TRBV5-6 to TRBJ2-7, with the D segment identity uncertain. The CDR3 goes from the cysteine to the phenylalanine over 15 residues. Left in the record is the CDR3 DNA by itself, 45 bases read in frame from the first base. V lost 1 base and J lost 3 bases; the stretch between them is 14 bases long. Based on the germline V gene, the CDR1 and CDR2 sequences are SGHDT and YYEEEE.